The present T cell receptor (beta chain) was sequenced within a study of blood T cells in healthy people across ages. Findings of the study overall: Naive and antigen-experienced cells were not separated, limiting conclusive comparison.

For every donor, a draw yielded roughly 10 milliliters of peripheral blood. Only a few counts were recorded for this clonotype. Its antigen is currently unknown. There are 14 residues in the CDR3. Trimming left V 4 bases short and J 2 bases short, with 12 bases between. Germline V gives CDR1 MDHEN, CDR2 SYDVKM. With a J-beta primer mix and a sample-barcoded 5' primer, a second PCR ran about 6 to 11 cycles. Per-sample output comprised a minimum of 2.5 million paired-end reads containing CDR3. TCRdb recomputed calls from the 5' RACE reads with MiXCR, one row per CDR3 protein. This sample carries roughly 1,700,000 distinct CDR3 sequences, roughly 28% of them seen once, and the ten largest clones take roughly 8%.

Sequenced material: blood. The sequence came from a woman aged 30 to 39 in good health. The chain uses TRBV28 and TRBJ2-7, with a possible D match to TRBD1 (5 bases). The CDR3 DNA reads TGTGCCAGCAGTTATCGGACACTTCCCTACGAGCAGTACTTC. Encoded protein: CASSYRTLPYEQYF.